This record covers a single T cell receptor (beta chain). Its antigen is currently unknown. Isolated RNA was reverse transcribed in full, so expressed TCRB transcripts were sequenced. Here immunoSEQ multiplex PCR was the method, and the copy in TCRdb shows in-frame clones only, minus some. The sample records 130,000 or so clones, 9.5% to 10% being singletons. The data are from a study of beta chain features in type 1 diabetes. Study in general: Patients did not differ from healthy donors in age, gender or cell yield. Regarding the study as a whole: Resolution of whether HLA type affects TCRB rearrangement was not achieved here.

The clonotype originates from a woman aged 40 to 50 in good health. The sample comprised central memory CD4+ T cells from blood.

The chain's CDR3 is CASSTAPLASGEQYF. The CDR3 region has the DNA TGTGCCAGCAGCACCGCACCACTAGCTTCGGGCGAGCAGTACTTC. This chain joins TRBV5-5 and TRBJ2-7, with D maybe TRBD2 (6 bases). Germline V CDR1 and CDR2: SGHKS, YYEKEE (reference sequence). There are 15 residues in the CDR3. With 4 bases removed from V and 6 bases from J, the gap between germline ends came to 20 bases.